This TCR beta chain derives from a study of shared clonotypes between healthy human individuals. Overall study context: Samples came from a couple of female and three male donors aged 18 to 49.

The method was immunoSEQ multiplex PCR; TCRdb's version includes in-frame clones alone and lacks a portion of them. The table lists fewer than 1.4 million clones, 75% to 85% of them singletons. Study results and caveats: Among donors, the sharing of clonotypes was expected to be influenced by sequencing depth. Larger estimated richness was generally recorded for naive subsets relative to memory subsets. Donor scarcity curtailed the genetic and exposure-history diversity represented herein.

Remarks on this clone: Its antigen is currently unknown.

CDR1 SGHNT and CDR2 YYREEE come from the germline V gene (reference sequence). The V gene lost 3 bases and the J gene lost 5 bases, with 20 bases spanning the gap. This CDR3 is 17 amino acids long. The genes are TRBV5-4 and TRBJ2-2, with D perhaps TRBD2 (6 bases). This TCR came from a man aged 18 to 35 in good health. Some clones in this sample may be carry-over from other donors' samples. Sequencing was carried out using memory CD4+ T cells from PBMCs. Sample subset: CD45RA-negative fraction. The CDR3 sequence is CASSSETSKGRTGELFF. The CDR3 nucleotides are TGTGCCAGCAGCTCTGAGACGTCAAAGGGGAGGACCGGGGAGCTGTTTTTT.